A selection of T cell receptor beta chains follows, all from one sample in a study of Graves' ophthalmopathy and Graves' hyperthyroidism. TCRdb processed the multiplex PCR reads anew with MiXCR; each CDR3 protein has one entry. The table has 740,000 or so distinct CDR3 sequences, 35% to 50% seen once. Sequencing was carried out using peripheral blood. The receptors come from an adult man with Graves' ophthalmopathy. Each CDR3 is given without its conserved first and last residue. Expanded clones are given a class, and other clones once, few, many or no size at all.

j_call: TRBJ1-6; clone_size: .; v_call: TRBV10-3; cdr3_aa: ASSRGTNSPLH
j_call: TRBJ2-2; clone_size: few; v_call: TRBV7-6; cdr3_aa: ASSPWGPTNTGELF
j_call: TRBJ1-1; clone_size: few; v_call: TRBV6-6; cdr3_aa: ASRQGLMNTEAF
j_call: TRBJ2-7; clone_size: .; v_call: TRBV2; cdr3_aa: ASSSPGSSGSYEQY
j_call: TRBJ2-5; clone_size: few; v_call: TRBV7-9; cdr3_aa: ASSQTRDSEGTQY
j_call: TRBJ1-2; clone_size: .; v_call: TRBV6-5; cdr3_aa: ASSYSDSYGYT
j_call: TRBJ2-5; clone_size: .; v_call: TRBV7-9; cdr3_aa: ASSGRTSFSETQY
j_call: TRBJ1-5; clone_size: .; v_call: TRBV20-1; cdr3_aa: SARDPGGGGQPQH
j_call: TRBJ1-4; clone_size: .; v_call: TRBV5-4; cdr3_aa: ASSLRGGDGEKLF
j_call: TRBJ1-6; clone_size: many; v_call: TRBV6-4; cdr3_aa: ASSDSDGAGSPLH
j_call: TRBJ1-1; clone_size: once; v_call: TRBV15; cdr3_aa: ATSGTGGSNYGYTFGSGTEAF
j_call: TRBJ2-2; clone_size: .; v_call: TRBV25-1; cdr3_aa: ASSSRPGQNTGELF
j_call: TRBJ2-7; clone_size: many; v_call: TRBV29-1; cdr3_aa: SVEGRHEQY
j_call: TRBJ2-3; clone_size: .; v_call: TRBV10-3; cdr3_aa: AISEATASGTDTQY
j_call: TRBJ2-7; clone_size: .; v_call: TRBV12-3/TRBV12-4; cdr3_aa: ASTFLRDVASSEQY
j_call: TRBJ2-7; clone_size: many; v_call: TRBV19; cdr3_aa: ASKRTSGSYEQY
j_call: TRBJ1-2; clone_size: many; v_call: TRBV7-9; cdr3_aa: ASSDIPGTGLYGYT
j_call: TRBJ2-7; clone_size: .; v_call: TRBV30; cdr3_aa: AWSHGGPYEQY
j_call: TRBJ1-2; clone_size: many; v_call: TRBV10-3; cdr3_aa: AISERDSSYGYT
j_call: TRBJ1-6; clone_size: many; v_call: TRBV9; cdr3_aa: ASSSGPGSPLH
j_call: TRBJ2-7; clone_size: .; v_call: TRBV2; cdr3_aa: ASSYLGQGSSYEQY
j_call: TRBJ1-5; clone_size: many; v_call: TRBV20-1; cdr3_aa: SARGQGSSNQPQH
j_call: TRBJ1-2; clone_size: .; v_call: TRBV7-9; cdr3_aa: ASSLQGCDYGYT
j_call: TRBJ2-7; clone_size: few; v_call: TRBV19; cdr3_aa: ASSIAPGRRGNTPSDEQY
j_call: TRBJ2-7; clone_size: .; v_call: TRBV29-1; cdr3_aa: SFRNGGSYEQY
j_call: TRBJ1-3; clone_size: .; v_call: TRBV2; cdr3_aa: ASSLGHGASGNTIY
j_call: TRBJ1-2; clone_size: .; v_call: TRBV29-1; cdr3_aa: SVAAPRSGGYT
j_call: TRBJ1-3; clone_size: many; v_call: TRBV6-6; cdr3_aa: ASREGGNTIY
j_call: TRBJ1-2; clone_size: many; v_call: TRBV7-2; cdr3_aa: ASSQGVYGYT
j_call: TRBJ1-2; clone_size: .; v_call: TRBV19; cdr3_aa: ASSPGTTGYGYT
j_call: TRBJ2-2; clone_size: many; v_call: TRBV24-1; cdr3_aa: ATSDFYRGEDGELF
j_call: TRBJ1-2; clone_size: many; v_call: TRBV6-5; cdr3_aa: ASSRTGDGYGYT
j_call: TRBJ1-5; clone_size: .; v_call: TRBV9; cdr3_aa: ASSPSGGTGDQPQH
j_call: TRBJ2-6; clone_size: .; v_call: TRBV7-9; cdr3_aa: ASSLNRDRGSGANVLT
j_call: TRBJ1-5; clone_size: few; v_call: TRBV19; cdr3_aa: ASSIYRESNQPQH
j_call: TRBJ2-5; clone_size: few; v_call: TRBV5-4; cdr3_aa: ASSENRGEETQY
j_call: TRBJ1-6; clone_size: .; v_call: TRBV25-1; cdr3_aa: ASYLTTGDNSPLH
j_call: TRBJ1-1; clone_size: .; v_call: TRBV2; cdr3_aa: ASSRDRGDTEAF
j_call: TRBJ1-2; clone_size: few; v_call: TRBV6-5; cdr3_aa: ASSYSAGGYDGYT
j_call: TRBJ1-6; clone_size: few; v_call: TRBV20-1; cdr3_aa: SASLTGALRSPLH
j_call: TRBJ1-2; clone_size: many; v_call: TRBV9; cdr3_aa: ASSSRGGNYGYT
j_call: TRBJ2-2; clone_size: .; v_call: TRBV25-1; cdr3_aa: ASSSWAGRELF
j_call: TRBJ2-7; clone_size: .; v_call: TRBV20-1; cdr3_aa: SAREPGLAGGREQY
j_call: TRBJ1-2; clone_size: few; v_call: TRBV4-3; cdr3_aa: ASSQGGGIYGYT
j_call: TRBJ1-1; clone_size: .; v_call: TRBV20-1; cdr3_aa: SARVGQNTEAF
j_call: TRBJ1-1; clone_size: .; v_call: TRBV5-6; cdr3_aa: ASWLSGVTEAF